Listed here are 6 T cell receptor beta chains from one sample, sequenced in a study of blood T cells in healthy people across ages. With a J-beta primer mix and a sample-barcoded 5' primer, a second PCR ran about 7 to 11 cycles. TCRdb passed the 5' RACE reads through MiXCR, listing each CDR3 protein once. The profile shows 1.5 million to 1.8 million distinct CDR3 sequences, about 42% of them singletons. Sequenced: blood. Receptor source: a woman under 30 in good health.

This clonotype showed up just a few times. The chain employs TRBV12-3 or TRBV12-4 and TRBJ1-4; D is possibly TRBD1 (5 bases). Between the trimmed V and J ends, which lost 0 bases and 5 bases, there was a span of 10 bases. This CDR3 has 15 amino acids. Written as DNA, the CDR3 is TGTGCCAGCAGTTTAGCGCGGGGGAAGAATGAAAAACTGTTTTTT. Its protein product is CASSLARGKNEKLFF.

The rearrangement uses TRBV29-1 and TRBJ2-4; D ambiguous. Trimming removed 7 bases at V and 0 bases at J, with 7 bases between. This CDR3 spans 12 amino acids. Germline V gene lookup returns CDR1 SQVTM and CDR2 ANQGSEA. The CDR3 reads CSARSAKNIQYF. In DNA form, the CDR3 reads TGCAGCGCCCGTTCAGCCAAAAACATTCAGTACTTC. The full variable domain, rest sourced from reference TRBV29-1 and TRBJ2-4, is SAVISQKPSRDICQRGTSLTIQCQVDSQVTMMFWYRQQPGQSLTLIATANQGSEATYESGFVIDKFPISRPNLTFSTLTVSNMSPEDSSIYLCSARSAKNIQYFGAGTRLSVL.

This chain links TRBV20-1 with TRBJ1-6; tentatively, D is TRBD1 (6 bases). The CDR3 has 14 residues. Trimming removed 5 bases from V and 8 bases from J, with 16 bases in between. Per the germline V gene, CDR1 is DFQATT and CDR2 is SNEGSKA (reference sequence). The CDR3 bases are TGCAGTGCTGGGAAAGGGGGTTGGGATTCACCCCTCCACTTT. This sequence encodes CSAGKGGWDSPLHF.

This clonotype was observed many times. The chain combines TRBV20-1 with TRBJ2-1, with D uncertain. The germline CDR1 and CDR2 sequences are DFQATT and SNEGSKA (reference sequence). The length of the CDR3 is 13 residues. V gave up 1 base and J gave up 2 bases, with 6 bases separating them. The CDR3 sequence: CSARASAYNEQFF. The CDR3 coding sequence is TGCAGTGCTAGAGCCTCGGCCTACAATGAGCAGTTCTTC.

V gene TRBV5-1 combines with J gene TRBJ1-2; possibly TRBD1 for D (5 bases). This CDR3 has 14 residues. Per the germline V gene, CDR1 is SGHRS and CDR2 is YFSETQ. Trimming cost V 2 bases and J 4 bases, with 12 bases left between them. CDR3: CASSLLDTAYGYTF. CDR3 DNA sequence: TGCGCCAGCAGCTTACTGGACACCGCCTATGGCTACACCTTC.

This chain joins TRBV12-3 or TRBV12-4 and TRBJ1-5; possibly TRBD1 for D (5 bases). The CDR3 sequence is 14 residues long. The V end lost 6 bases, the J end lost 2 bases, and 11 bases lay between the germline ends. The CDR3 nucleotides are TGTGCCAGCAGCCGCAGGGAGGGCAATCAGCCCCAGCATTTT. Translating it yields CASSRREGNQPQHF.